A single sample gave rise to the 15 T cell receptor beta chains below, sequenced in a study of Tregs in tolerant kidney transplant recipients. TCRdb's table, derived via immunoSEQ multiplex PCR, lists solely in-frame clones and lacks some. The sample holds under 95,000 clones, approximately 90% seen once. The sample in question was Tregs from blood, obtained before the transplant. These receptors came from a human donor who received a combined kidney and bone marrow transplant.

This clone was recorded only once. The rearrangement joins TRBV28 to TRBJ2-3, with TRBD2 identical over 8 bases. V shed 2 bases, J shed 7 bases, and the junction held 11 bases outside the gene matches. The germline V gene encodes CDR1 MDHEN and CDR2 SYDVKM. This CDR3 has 16 residues. CDR3 DNA: TGTGCCAGCAGTTTAGGGGGAGCGGGAGTAAGTAATACGCAGTATTTT. It specifies CASSLGGAGVSNTQYF.

The V and J genes are TRBV29-1 and TRBJ2-4, with D possibly matching TRBD2 (6 bases). CDR3 size: 12 residues. The V gene lost 3 bases and the J gene lost 11 bases, with 14 bases spanning the gap. Germline assignment: CDR1 SQVTM and CDR2 ANQGSEA. The CDR3 nucleotides are TGCAGCGTTGAGGGCGGGGAAAGTTTTCAGTACTTC. Encoded protein: CSVEGGESFQYF.

The chain uses TRBV7-6 and TRBJ1-5; D not resolved. V lost 5 bases and J 5 bases, leaving 10 bases between the germline ends. From germline, CDR1 is SGHVS and CDR2 FNYEAQ. The CDR3 is 13 residues long. CDR3 sequence: CASSQDGDQPQHF. The CDR3 DNA follows: TGTGCCAGCAGCCAGGACGGCGATCAGCCCCAGCATTTT.

This chain connects TRBV29-1 to TRBJ2-5, with 9 bases matching TRBD2. The CDR3 length is 15 residues. Germline assignment: CDR1 SQVTM and CDR2 ANQGSEA. Trimming took 2 bases from V and 4 from J; bases not matched to a gene: 8. As DNA, the CDR3 is TGCAGCGTTGAACGACTAGCGGCCTCGGGAGAGACCCAGTACTTC. This sequence encodes CSVERLAASGETQYF.

As regards this clone: Other nucleotide sequences from this sample produce the same CDR3. The chain links TRBV29-1 to TRBJ1-5; maybe TRBD1 (5 bases). Germline CDR1 SQVTM, CDR2 ANQGSEA. The CDR3 length is 13 residues. The V end was cut by 6 bases, the J end by 4 bases, with 13 bases between. CDR3 sequence: CSVGGGGNQPQHF. The CDR3 coding sequence is TGCAGCGTCGGCGGGGGTGGGAATCAGCCCCAGCATTTT.

The V and J genes are TRBV27 and TRBJ2-2; D gene ambiguous. CDR1 and CDR2 (germline): MNHEY, SMNVEV (reference sequence). The CDR3 spans 13 residues. V lost 8 bases and J 4 bases, leaving 11 bases between the germline ends. The CDR3 DNA sequence: TGTGCCAGCCGTCTCGCTAGCACCGGGGAGCTGTTTTTT. It yields the protein CASRLASTGELFF.

The chain has TRBV28 and TRBJ2-5, with TRBD2 matching 10 bases. CDR1 and CDR2 (germline): MDHEN, SYDVKM. This CDR3 comprises 16 residues. V was pared by 3 bases and J by 5 bases, with 9 bases of the junction left unmatched. In DNA form, the CDR3 reads TGTGCCAGCAGTTTGGGTACCGTAGCGGGAGGCGAGACCCAGTACTTC. Its protein is CASSLGTVAGGETQYF. The complete variable domain, with remaining parts taken from reference TRBV28 and TRBJ2-5, reads DVKVTQSSRYLVKRTGEKVFLECVQDMDHENMFWYRQDPGLGLRLIYFSYDVKMKEKGDIPEGYSVSREKKERFSLILESASTNQTSMYLCASSLGTVAGGETQYFGPGTRLLVL.

The rearrangement joins TRBV7-9 to TRBJ1-3; TRBD1 aligns across 7 bases. The CDR3 loop spans 14 amino acids. The V gene end was trimmed by 5 bases and the J gene end by 2 bases; junction bases not matched to a gene: 3. From germline, CDR1 is SEHNR and CDR2 FQNEAQ (reference sequence). The CDR3 bases are TGTGCCAGCAGCGAACAGGGGACTGGAAACACCATATATTTT. Translated, it gives CASSEQGTGNTIYF.

This clone was seen once. The chain combines TRBV7-3 with TRBJ2-7, with 9 positions matching TRBD1. Germline V gives CDR1 SGHTA, CDR2 FQGTGA. The V gene end was trimmed by 5 bases and the J gene end by 2 bases; junction bases not matched to a gene: 4. This CDR3 comprises 14 residues. CDR3: CASSPGTGPYEQYF. CDR3 DNA: TGTGCCAGCAGCCCCGGGACAGGGCCCTACGAGCAGTACTTC.

The chain joins TRBV28 to TRBJ2-7; TRBD2 agrees at 8 bases. J gave up 2 bases and V 4 bases, and 7 bases lay outside the gene matches. Germline V gives CDR1 MDHEN, CDR2 SYDVKM. The CDR3 sequence is 15 residues long. The CDR3 DNA follows: TGTGCCAGCAGTTCCCCAGCGGGAGCCACCTACGAGCAGTACTTC. This encodes CASSSPAGATYEQYF.

V is TRBV28 and J is TRBJ2-5; perhaps D is TRBD1 or TRBD2 (5 bases each). The CDR3 contains 16 residues. V was clipped by 5 bases and J by 3 bases, with 19 bases between them. Germline CDR1 MDHEN, CDR2 SYDVKM. The CDR3 sequence: CASSHLRGPDEETQYF. The CDR3 DNA reads as TGTGCCAGCAGTCATCTGAGGGGTCCAGACGAAGAGACCCAGTACTTC.

The V and J genes are TRBV19 and TRBJ2-5, with unresolved D. V lost 4 bases and J 5 bases, leaving 11 bases between the germline ends. Germline values: CDR1 LNHDA, CDR2 SQIVND (reference sequence). The CDR3 length is 13 residues. The CDR3 bases are TGTGCCAGTAGTACCCCCCTCGCGGAGACCCAGTACTTC. This gives the protein CASSTPLAETQYF. The full variable domain, completed using reference TRBV19 and TRBJ2-5, is DGGITQSPKYLFRKEGQNVTLSCEQNLNHDAMYWYRQDPGQGLRLIYYSQIVNDFQKGDIAEGYSVSREKKESFPLTVTSAQKNPTAFYLCASSTPLAETQYFGPGTRLLVL.

The J gene is TRBJ1-5, the V gene TRBV6-1; D remains unclear. The CDR3 totals 13 residues. CDR1 MNHNS and CDR2 SASEGT come from the germline V gene. V lost 2 bases, J lost 4 bases, and 6 bases lay in between. CDR3: CASSERPNQPQHF. The CDR3 DNA is TGTGCCAGCAGTGAACGGCCTAATCAGCCCCAGCATTTT.

The chain recombines TRBV19 with TRBJ1-2, with D possibly TRBD1 on 6 matching bases. Germline V CDR1 and CDR2: LNHDA, SQIVND (reference sequence). The V end lost 7 bases, the J end lost 5 bases, and 20 bases lay between the germline ends. CDR3 length: 15 residues. The CDR3 sequence is CASILRGLYLYGYTF. The CDR3 region has the DNA TGTGCCAGTATCTTACGGGGGCTGTATCTTTATGGCTACACCTTC.

The V call is TRBV2, the J call TRBJ1-2, with TRBD1 identical over 8 bases. J lost 7 bases, V lost 5 bases, and 6 bases had no gene match. Germline V gene sequence: CDR1 SNHLY, CDR2 FYNNEI. This CDR3 spans 13 amino acids. DNA of the CDR3: TGTGCCAGCAGTCTTTCAGGGGGCCCTGGCTACACCTTC. Translating it yields CASSLSGGPGYTF.